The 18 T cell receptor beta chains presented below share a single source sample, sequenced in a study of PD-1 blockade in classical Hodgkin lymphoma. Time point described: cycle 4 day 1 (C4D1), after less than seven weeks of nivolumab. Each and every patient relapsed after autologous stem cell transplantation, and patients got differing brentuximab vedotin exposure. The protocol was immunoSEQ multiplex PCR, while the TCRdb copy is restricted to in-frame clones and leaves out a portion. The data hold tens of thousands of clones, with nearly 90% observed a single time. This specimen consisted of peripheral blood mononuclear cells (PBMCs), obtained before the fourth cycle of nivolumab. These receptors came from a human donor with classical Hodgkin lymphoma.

The CDR3 spells CASSRTGTDTQYF. The DNA for the CDR3 is TGCGCCAGCAGCCGGACAGGCACAGATACGCAGTATTTT. The chain couples TRBV5-1 to TRBJ2-3, with TRBD1 as a possible D gene (6 bases). Trimming pared 4 bases from V and 1 base from J, leaving 7 bases between. The length of the CDR3 is 13 residues. CDR1 and CDR2 from the germline V gene are SGHRS and YFSETQ.

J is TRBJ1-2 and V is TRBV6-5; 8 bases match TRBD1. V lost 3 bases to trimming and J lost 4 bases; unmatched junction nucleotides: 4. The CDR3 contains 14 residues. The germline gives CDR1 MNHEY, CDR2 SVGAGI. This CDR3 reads CASSYLTGGYGYTF. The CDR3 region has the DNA TGTGCCAGCAGTTATCTTACAGGGGGCTATGGCTACACCTTC.

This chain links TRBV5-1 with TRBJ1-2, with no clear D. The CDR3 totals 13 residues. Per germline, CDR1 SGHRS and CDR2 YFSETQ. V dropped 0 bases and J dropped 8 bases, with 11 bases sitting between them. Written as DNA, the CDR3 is TGCGCCAGCAGCTTGGAGGGTTCGGACGGCTACACCTTC. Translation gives CASSLEGSDGYTF.

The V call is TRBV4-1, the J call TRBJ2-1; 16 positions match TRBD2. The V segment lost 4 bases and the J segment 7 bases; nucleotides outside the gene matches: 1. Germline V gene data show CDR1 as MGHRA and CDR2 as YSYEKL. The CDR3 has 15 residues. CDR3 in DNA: TGCGCCAGCAGCCCGGGACTAGCGGGGGGGAATGAGCAGTTCTTC. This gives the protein CASSPGLAGGNEQFF.

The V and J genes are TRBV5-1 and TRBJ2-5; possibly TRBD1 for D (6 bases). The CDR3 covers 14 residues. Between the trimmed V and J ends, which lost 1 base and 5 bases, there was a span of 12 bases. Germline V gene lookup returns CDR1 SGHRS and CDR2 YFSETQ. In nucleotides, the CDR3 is TGCGCCAGCAGCTTGTCTGGGGGCAGGGAGACCCAGTACTTC. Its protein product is CASSLSGGRETQYF.

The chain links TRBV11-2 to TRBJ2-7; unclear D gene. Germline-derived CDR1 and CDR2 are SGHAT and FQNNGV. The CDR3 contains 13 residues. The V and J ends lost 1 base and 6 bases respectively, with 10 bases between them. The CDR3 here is CASSLGGWAEQYF. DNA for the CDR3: TGTGCCAGCAGCTTAGGGGGTTGGGCCGAGCAGTACTTC. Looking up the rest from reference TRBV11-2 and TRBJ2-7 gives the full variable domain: EAGVAQSPRYKIIEKRQSVAFWCNPISGHATLYWYQQILGQGPKLLIQFQNNGVVDDSQLPKDRFSAERLKGVDSTLKIQPAKLEDSAVYLCASSLGGWAEQYFGPGTRLTVT.

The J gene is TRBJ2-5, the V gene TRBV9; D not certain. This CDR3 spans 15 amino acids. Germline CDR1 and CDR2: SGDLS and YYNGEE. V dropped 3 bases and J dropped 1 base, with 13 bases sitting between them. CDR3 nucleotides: TGTGCCAGCAGCGCGCAGCCCATTCCCCAAGAGACCCAGTACTTC. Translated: CASSAQPIPQETQYF.

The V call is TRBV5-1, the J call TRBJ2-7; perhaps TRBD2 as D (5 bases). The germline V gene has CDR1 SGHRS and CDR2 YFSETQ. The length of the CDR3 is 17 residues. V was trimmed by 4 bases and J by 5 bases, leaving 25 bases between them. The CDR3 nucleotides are TGCGCCAGCAGCCCGGTCCGTCACGGGGATTTAGGTCACGAGCAGTACTTC. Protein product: CASSPVRHGDLGHEQYF.

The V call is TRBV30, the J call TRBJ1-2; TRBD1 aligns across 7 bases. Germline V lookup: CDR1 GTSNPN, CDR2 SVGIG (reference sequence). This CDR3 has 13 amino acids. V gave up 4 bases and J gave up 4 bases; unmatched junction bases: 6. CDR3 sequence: CAWIEDRIYGYTF. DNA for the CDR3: TGTGCCTGGATCGAGGACAGGATCTATGGCTACACCTTC.

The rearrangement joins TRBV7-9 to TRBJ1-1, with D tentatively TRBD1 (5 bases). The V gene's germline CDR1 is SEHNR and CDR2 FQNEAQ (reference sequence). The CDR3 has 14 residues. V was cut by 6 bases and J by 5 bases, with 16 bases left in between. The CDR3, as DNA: TGTGCCAGCAGTTTGGACAACCAGAGTACTGAAGCTTTCTTT. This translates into CASSLDNQSTEAFF.

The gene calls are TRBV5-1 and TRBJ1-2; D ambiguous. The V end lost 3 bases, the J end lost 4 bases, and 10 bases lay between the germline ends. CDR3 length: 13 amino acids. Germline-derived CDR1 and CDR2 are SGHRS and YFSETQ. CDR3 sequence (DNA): TGCGCCAGCAGCTCAGACGGGTCCTATGGCTACACCTTC. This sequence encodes CASSSDGSYGYTF.

The CDR3 DNA is TGTGCCAGCAGTCCATTAGCGGGGGAAAAGGGAAATGAGCAGTTCTTC. Its translation: CASSPLAGEKGNEQFF. V usage is TRBV6-6 and J usage is TRBJ2-1; 9 nucleotides align to TRBD2. Germline CDR1 is MNHNY and CDR2 is SVGAGI (reference sequence). Trimming cost V 5 bases and J 7 bases; bases outside gene matches: 12. CDR3 length: 16 amino acids.

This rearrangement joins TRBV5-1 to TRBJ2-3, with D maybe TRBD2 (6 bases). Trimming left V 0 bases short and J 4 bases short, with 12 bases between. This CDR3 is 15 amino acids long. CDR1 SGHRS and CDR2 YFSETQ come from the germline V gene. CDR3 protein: CASSLVGGPADTQYF. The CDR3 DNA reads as TGCGCCAGCAGCTTGGTCGGGGGTCCGGCAGATACGCAGTATTTT.

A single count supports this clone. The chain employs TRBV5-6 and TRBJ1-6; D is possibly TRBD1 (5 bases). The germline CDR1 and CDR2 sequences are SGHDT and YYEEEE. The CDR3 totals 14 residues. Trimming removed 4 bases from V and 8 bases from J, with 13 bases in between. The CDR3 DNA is TGTGCCAGCAGCGCCGGGACGGACTATTCACCCCTCCACTTT. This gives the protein CASSAGTDYSPLHF.

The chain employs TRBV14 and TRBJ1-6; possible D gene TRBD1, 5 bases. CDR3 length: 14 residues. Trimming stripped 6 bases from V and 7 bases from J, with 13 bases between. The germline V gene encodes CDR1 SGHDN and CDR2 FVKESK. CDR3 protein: CASSFGQVNSPLHF. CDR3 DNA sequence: TGTGCCAGCAGTTTTGGACAAGTCAATTCACCCCTCCACTTT.

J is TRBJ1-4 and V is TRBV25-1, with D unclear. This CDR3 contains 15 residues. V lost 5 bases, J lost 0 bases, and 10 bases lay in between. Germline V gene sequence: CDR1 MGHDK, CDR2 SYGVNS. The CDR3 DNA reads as TGTGCCAGCAGTCACCCAGCCACAACTAATGAAAAACTGTTTTTT. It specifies CASSHPATTNEKLFF.

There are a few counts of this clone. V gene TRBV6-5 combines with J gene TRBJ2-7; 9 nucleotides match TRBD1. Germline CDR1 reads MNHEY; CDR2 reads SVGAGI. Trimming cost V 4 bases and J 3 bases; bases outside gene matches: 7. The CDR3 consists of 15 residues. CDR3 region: CASSSTGTGYYEQYF. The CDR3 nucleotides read TGTGCCAGCAGTTCTACCGGGACAGGGTACTACGAGCAGTACTTC.

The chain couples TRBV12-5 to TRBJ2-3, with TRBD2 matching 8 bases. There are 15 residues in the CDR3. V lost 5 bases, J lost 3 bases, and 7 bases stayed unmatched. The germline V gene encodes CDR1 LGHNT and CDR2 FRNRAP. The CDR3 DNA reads TGTGCTAGTGGTATCGGGGGGGCTAGGACAGATACGCAGTATTTT. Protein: CASGIGGARTDTQYF.